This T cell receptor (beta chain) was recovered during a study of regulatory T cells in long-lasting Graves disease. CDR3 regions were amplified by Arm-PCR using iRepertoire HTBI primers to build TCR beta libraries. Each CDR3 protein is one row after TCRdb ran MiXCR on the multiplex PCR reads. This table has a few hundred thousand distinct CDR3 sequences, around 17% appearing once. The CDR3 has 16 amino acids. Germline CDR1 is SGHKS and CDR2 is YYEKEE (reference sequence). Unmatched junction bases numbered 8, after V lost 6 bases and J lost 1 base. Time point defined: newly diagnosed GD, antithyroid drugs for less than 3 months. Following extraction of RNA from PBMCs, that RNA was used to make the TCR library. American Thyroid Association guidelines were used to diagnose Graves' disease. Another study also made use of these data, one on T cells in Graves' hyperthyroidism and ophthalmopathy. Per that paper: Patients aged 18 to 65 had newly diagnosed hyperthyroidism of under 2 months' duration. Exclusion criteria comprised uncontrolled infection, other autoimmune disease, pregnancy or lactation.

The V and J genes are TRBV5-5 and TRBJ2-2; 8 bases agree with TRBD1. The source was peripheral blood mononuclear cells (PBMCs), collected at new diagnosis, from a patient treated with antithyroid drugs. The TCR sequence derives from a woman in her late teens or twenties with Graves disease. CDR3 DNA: TGTGCCAGCACCCCTCCGGGACAGGTGAACACCGGGGAGCTGTTTTTT. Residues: CASTPPGQVNTGELFF.